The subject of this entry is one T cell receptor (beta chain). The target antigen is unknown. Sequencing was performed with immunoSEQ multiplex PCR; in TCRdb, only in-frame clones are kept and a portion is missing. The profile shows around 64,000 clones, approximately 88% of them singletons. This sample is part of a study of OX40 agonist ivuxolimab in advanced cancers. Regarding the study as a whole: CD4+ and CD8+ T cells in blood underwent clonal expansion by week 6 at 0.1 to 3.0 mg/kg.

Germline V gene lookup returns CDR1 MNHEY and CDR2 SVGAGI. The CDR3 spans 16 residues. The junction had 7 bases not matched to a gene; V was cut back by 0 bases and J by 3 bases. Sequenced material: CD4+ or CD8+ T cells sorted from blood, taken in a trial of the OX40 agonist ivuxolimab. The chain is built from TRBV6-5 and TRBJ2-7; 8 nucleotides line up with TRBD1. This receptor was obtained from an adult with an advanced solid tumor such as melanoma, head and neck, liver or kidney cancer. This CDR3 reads CASSYSYRDRLYEQYF. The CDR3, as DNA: TGTGCCAGCAGTTACTCGTACCGGGACAGGCTCTACGAGCAGTACTTC.